One sample yielded the 5 T cell receptor beta chains listed below, sequenced in a study of T cells expressing NK-cell markers. From its re-call of the 5' RACE reads, TCRdb lists each CDR3 protein once, without DNA. Its table lists fewer than 200,000 distinct CDR3 sequences. The sequencing sample was made of blood T cells: a sorted CD56 or NKG2C T cell subset, CD4+ or CD8+ T cells, or bulk PBMC T cells (not recorded which). These TCRs come from a woman between 18 and 70 years old in good health.

The chain couples TRBV25-1 to TRBJ2-5; with no DNA, the TCRdb D assignment of TRBD1 cannot be verified. The CDR3 spans 16 residues. Germline CDR1 is MGHDK and CDR2 is SYGVNS. CDR3 loop: CASYTKIGTLQETQYF.

J is TRBJ2-7 and V is TRBV2. The CDR3 is made up of 13 amino acids. The germline V gene has CDR1 SNHLY and CDR2 FYNNEI. CDR3 in amino acids: CASSGYLPYEQYF.

The chain has TRBV7-2 and TRBJ2-1; the TRBD1 assignment by TCRdb is unverifiable without DNA. The CDR3 runs to 15 residues. Germline CDR1 SGHTA, CDR2 FQGNSA. The CDR3 is CASSLDGGTYNEQFF.

This rearrangement joins TRBV10-3 to TRBJ2-2; the D gene TCRdb calls, TRBD2, cannot be checked with no DNA. This CDR3 is built from 19 residues. Germline assignment: CDR1 ENHRY and CDR2 SYGVKD. CDR3 sequence reads: CAISPTPTSGVVNTGELFF.

The CDR3 reads CATSRGISYQPQHF. The chain combines TRBV15 with TRBJ1-5. Germline loops: CDR1 LNHNV, CDR2 YYDKDF (reference sequence). This CDR3 contains 14 residues.